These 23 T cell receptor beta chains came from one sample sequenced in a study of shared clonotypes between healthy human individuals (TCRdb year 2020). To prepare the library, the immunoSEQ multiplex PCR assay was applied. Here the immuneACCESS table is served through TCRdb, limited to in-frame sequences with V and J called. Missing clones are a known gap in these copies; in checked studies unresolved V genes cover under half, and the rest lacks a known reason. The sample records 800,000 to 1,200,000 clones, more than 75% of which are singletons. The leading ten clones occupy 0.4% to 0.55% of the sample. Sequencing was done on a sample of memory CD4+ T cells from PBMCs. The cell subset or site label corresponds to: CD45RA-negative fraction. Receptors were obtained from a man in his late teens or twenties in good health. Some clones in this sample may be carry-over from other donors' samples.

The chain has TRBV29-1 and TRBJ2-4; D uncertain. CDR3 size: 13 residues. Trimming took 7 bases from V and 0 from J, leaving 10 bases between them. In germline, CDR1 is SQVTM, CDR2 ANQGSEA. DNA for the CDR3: TGCAGCGGGAGTTACCCAGCCAAAAACATTCAGTACTTC. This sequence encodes CSGSYPAKNIQYF.

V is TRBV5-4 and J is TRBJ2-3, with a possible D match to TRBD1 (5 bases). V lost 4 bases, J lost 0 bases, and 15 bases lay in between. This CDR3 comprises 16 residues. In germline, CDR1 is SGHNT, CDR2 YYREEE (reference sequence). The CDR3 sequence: CASSPLAGPSTDTQYF. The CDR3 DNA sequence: TGTGCCAGCAGCCCCCTCGCAGGGCCAAGCACAGATACGCAGTATTTT. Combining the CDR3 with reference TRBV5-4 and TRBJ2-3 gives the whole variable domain ETGVTQSPTHLIKTRGQQVTLRCSSQSGHNTVSWYQQALGQGPQFIFQYYREEENGRGNFPPRFSGLQFPNYSSELNVNALELDDSALYLCASSPLAGPSTDTQYFGPGTRLTVL.

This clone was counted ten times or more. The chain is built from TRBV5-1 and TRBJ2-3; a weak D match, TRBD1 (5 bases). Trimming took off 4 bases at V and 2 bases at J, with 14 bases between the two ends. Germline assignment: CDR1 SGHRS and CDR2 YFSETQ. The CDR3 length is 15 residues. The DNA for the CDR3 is TGCGCCAGCAGCGACAGCCAAGCTCACACAGATACGCAGTATTTT. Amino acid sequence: CASSDSQAHTDTQYF.

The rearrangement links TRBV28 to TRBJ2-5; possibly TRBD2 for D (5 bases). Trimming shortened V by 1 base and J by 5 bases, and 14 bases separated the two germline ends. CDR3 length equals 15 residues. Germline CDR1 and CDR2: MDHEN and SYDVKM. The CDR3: CASSLFEGAKETQYF. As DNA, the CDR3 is TGTGCCAGCAGTTTATTCGAGGGAGCAAAGGAGACCCAGTACTTC.

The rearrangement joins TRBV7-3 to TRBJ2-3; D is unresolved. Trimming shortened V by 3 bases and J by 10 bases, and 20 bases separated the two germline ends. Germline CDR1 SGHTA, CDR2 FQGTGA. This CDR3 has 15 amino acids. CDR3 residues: CASSFRNTHPAPQYF. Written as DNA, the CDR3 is TGTGCCAGCAGCTTTCGAAATACTCACCCCGCTCCGCAGTATTTT. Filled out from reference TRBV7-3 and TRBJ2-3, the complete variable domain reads GAGVSQTPSNKVTEKGKYVELRCDPISGHTALYWYRQSLGQGPEFLIYFQGTGAADDSGLPNDRFFAVRPEGSVSTLKIQRTERGDSAVYLCASSFRNTHPAPQYFGPGTRLTVL.

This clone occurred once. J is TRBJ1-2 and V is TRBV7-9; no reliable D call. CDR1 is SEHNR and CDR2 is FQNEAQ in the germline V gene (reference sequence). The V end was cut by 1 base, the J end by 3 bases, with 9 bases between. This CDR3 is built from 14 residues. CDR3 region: CASSLERSHYGYTF. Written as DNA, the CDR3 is TGTGCCAGCAGCTTAGAGCGGTCTCACTATGGCTACACCTTC.

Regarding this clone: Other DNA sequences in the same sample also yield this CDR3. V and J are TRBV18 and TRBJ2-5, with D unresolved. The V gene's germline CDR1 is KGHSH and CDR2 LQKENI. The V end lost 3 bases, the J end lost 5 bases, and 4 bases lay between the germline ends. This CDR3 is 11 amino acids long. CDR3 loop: CASSPGETQYF. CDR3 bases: TGTGCCAGCTCACCTGGGGAGACCCAGTACTTC.

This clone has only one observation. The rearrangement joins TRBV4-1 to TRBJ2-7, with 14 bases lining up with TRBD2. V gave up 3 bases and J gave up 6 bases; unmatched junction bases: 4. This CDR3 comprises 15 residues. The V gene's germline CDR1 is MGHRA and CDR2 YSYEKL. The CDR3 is CASSQPGLAGAEQYF. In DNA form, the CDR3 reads TGCGCCAGCAGCCAGCCGGGACTAGCGGGAGCCGAGCAGTACTTC.

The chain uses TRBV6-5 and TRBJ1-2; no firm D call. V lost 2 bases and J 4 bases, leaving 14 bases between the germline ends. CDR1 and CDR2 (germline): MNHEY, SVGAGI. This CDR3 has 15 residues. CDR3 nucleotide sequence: TGTGCCAGCAGTTACGACCCGGGTTCGGGCTATGGCTACACCTTC. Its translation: CASSYDPGSGYGYTF.

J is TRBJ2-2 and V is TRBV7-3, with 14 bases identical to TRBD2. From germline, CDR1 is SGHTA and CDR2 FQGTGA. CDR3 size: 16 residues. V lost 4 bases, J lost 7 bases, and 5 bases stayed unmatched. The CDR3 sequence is CASSSGLAGVGGELFF. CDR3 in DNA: TGTGCCAGCAGCTCGGGACTAGCGGGAGTGGGCGGGGAGCTGTTTTTT.

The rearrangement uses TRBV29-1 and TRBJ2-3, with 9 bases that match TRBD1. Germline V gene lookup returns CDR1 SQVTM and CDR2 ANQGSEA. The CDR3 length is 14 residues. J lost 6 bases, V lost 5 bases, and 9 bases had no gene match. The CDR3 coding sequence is TGCAGCGTTCATGGGGGACAGGGCGGGGATACGCAGTATTTT. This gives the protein CSVHGGQGGDTQYF.

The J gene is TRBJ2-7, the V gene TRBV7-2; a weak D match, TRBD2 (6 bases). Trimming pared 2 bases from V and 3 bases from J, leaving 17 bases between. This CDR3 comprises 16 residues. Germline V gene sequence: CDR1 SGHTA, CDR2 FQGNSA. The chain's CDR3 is CASSLSGRTQSYEQYF. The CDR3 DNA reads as TGTGCCAGCAGCTTAAGCGGGCGGACCCAAAGCTACGAGCAGTACTTC.

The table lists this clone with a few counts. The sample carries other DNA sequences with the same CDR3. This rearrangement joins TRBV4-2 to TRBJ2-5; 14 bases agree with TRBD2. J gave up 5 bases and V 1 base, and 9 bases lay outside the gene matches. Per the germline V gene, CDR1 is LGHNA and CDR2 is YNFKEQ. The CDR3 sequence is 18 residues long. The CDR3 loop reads CASSQGLAGGPIGETQYF. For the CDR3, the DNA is TGTGCCAGCAGCCAAGGACTAGCGGGAGGGCCGATTGGGGAGACCCAGTACTTC.

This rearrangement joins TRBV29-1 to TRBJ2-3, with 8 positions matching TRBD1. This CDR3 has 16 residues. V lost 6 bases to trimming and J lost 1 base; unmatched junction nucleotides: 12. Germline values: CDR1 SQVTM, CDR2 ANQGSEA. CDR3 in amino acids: CSVQGAKGVGTDTQYF. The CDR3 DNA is TGCAGCGTCCAGGGGGCGAAAGGAGTTGGCACAGATACGCAGTATTTT.

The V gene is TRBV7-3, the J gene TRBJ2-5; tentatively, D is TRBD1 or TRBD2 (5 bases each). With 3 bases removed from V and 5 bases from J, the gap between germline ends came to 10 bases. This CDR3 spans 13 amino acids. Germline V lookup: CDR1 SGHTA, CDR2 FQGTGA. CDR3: CASSFKWGETQYF. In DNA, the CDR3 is TGTGCCAGCAGCTTTAAGTGGGGGGAGACCCAGTACTTC.

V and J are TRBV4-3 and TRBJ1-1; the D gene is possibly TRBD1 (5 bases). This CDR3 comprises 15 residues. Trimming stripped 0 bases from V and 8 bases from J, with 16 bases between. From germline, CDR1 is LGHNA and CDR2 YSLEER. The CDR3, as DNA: TGCGCCAGCAGCCAAGAAGAGCTTCGGGGGAAAGAAGCTTTCTTT. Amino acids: CASSQEELRGKEAFF.

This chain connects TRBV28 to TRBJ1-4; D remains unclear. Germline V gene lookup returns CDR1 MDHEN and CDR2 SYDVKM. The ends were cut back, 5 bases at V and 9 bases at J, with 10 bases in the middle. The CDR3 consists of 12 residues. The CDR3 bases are TGTGCCAGCAGTCCCGAAGTGAAAAAACTGTTTTTT. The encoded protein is CASSPEVKKLFF.

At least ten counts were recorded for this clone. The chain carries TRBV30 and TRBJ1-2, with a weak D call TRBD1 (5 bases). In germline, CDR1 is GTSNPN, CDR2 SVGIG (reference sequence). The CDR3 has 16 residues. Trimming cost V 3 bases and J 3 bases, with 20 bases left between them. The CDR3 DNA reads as TGTGCCTGGAGCGAGCCGCCGGGACTGTTTTACTATGGCTACACCTTC. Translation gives CAWSEPPGLFYYGYTF.

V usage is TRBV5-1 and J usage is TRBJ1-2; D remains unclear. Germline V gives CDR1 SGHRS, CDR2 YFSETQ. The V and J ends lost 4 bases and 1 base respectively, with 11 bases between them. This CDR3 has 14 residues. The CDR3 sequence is CASSPGPSNYGYTF. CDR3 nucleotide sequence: TGCGCCAGCAGCCCCGGACCGAGTAACTATGGCTACACCTTC.

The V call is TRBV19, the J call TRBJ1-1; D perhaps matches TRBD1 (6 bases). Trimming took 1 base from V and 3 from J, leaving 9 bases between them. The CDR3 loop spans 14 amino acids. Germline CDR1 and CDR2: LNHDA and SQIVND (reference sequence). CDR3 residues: CASSIVRQDTEAFF. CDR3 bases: TGTGCCAGTAGTATAGTAAGACAGGACACTGAAGCTTTCTTT.

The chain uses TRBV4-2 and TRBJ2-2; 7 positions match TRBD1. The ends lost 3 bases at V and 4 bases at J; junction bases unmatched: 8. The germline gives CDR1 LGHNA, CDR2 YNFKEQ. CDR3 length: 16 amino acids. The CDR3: CASSHSYDRATGELFF. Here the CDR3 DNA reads TGTGCCAGCAGCCACAGTTACGACAGGGCCACCGGGGAGCTGTTTTTT.

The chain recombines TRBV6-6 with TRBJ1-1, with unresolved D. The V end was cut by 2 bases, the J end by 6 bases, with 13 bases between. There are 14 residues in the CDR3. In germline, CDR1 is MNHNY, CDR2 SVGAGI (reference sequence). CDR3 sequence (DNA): TGTGCCAGCAGTTACGCCCAAGGAGTACCTGAAGCTTTCTTT. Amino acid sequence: CASSYAQGVPEAFF.

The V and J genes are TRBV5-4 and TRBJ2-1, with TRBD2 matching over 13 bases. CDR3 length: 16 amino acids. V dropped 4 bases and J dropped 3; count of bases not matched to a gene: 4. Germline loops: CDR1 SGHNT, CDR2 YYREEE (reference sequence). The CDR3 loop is CASSLLAGGNYNEQFF. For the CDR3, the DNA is TGTGCCAGCAGCCTACTAGCGGGAGGGAACTACAATGAGCAGTTCTTC.